Listed below are T cell receptor beta chains from one sample, sequenced in a study of blood T cell repertoires in COVID-19. Generated by immunoSEQ multiplex PCR, the TCRdb table keeps only in-frame clones and is missing some. The sample lists 130,000 or so clones, 70% to 90% seen once, with 3% to 5% in the top ten. The sample consisted of peripheral blood. Every receptor here comes from a man aged 55 to 69 with acute or convalescent COVID-19. The CDR3 runs from the conserved cysteine through the conserved F or W. The D gene is left open where the match is weak. Where a row states a size, it is once, few, many or the class of an expanded clone; other rows omit it.

D,V,J,size,CDR3,DNA
TRBD1,TRBV3-1/TRBV3-2,TRBJ2-7,-,CASKLGTGDYEQYF,TGTGCCAGCAAGTTGGGGACAGGGGACTACGAGCAGTACTTC
TRBD2,TRBV11-2,TRBJ2-5,-,CASSLEGSGRRRRETQYF,TGTGCCAGCAGCTTAGAGGGTAGCGGGAGACGCCGTCGGGAGACCCAGTACTTC
TRBD1,TRBV19,TRBJ1-1,-,CASSIGGTANTEAFF,TGTGCCAGTAGTATAGGGGGGACAGCGAACACTGAAGCTTTCTTT
TRBD2,TRBV7-2,TRBJ2-1,-,CASSSSSGTTPYNEQFF,TGTGCCAGCAGCTCAAGTAGCGGGACCACCCCCTACAATGAGCAGTTCTTC
-,TRBV7-9,TRBJ1-5,-,CASSLGSDQPQHF,TGTGCCAGCAGCTTAGGTTCCGATCAGCCCCAGCATTTT
-,TRBV28,TRBJ1-3,-,CASSLVESGNTIYF,TGTGCCAGCAGTTTGGTTGAGTCTGGAAACACCATATATTTT
-,TRBV19,TRBJ1-5,-,CASSSSGGGRQPQHF,TGTGCCAGTAGTTCGTCCGGGGGGGGCAGGCAGCCCCAGCATTTT
TRBD1,TRBV5-1,TRBJ1-1,-,CASSLRGLSDTEAFF,TGCGCCAGCAGCTTGAGGGGGCTATCGGACACTGAAGCTTTCTTT
-,TRBV19,TRBJ1-6,few,CASRPWAGENSPLHF,TGTGCCAGTAGGCCTTGGGCAGGGGAGAATTCACCCCTCCACTTT
-,TRBV30,TRBJ2-5,few,CAWSPPGEETQYF,TGTGCCTGGAGCCCCCCGGGGGAAGAGACCCAGTACTTC
TRBD2,TRBV9,TRBJ2-4,-,CASSETSGSNNIQYF,TGTGCCAGCAGCGAGACTAGCGGATCTAATAACATTCAGTACTTC
TRBD2,TRBV7-2,TRBJ2-1,-,CASSFLTSASNNEQFF,TGTGCCAGCAGCTTTTTAACTAGCGCAAGTAATAATGAGCAGTTCTTC
TRBD2,TRBV19,TRBJ2-7,once,CASSIQLAGVSSYEQYF,TGTGCCAGTAGTATACAACTAGCGGGAGTCAGCTCCTACGAGCAGTACTTC
-,TRBV4-3,TRBJ1-2,-,CASSQEEAGVGYTF,TGCGCCAGCAGCCAAGAGGAGGCGGGGGTTGGCTACACCTTC
-,TRBV6-2/TRBV6-3,TRBJ2-2,once,CASSSGQFTGELFF,TGTGCCAGCAGTTCTGGACAGTTTACCGGGGAGCTGTTTTTT
TRBD2,TRBV5-1,TRBJ2-3,-,CASSLDSGGGDTQYF,TGCGCCAGCAGCTTGGATAGCGGGGGTGGGGATACGCAGTATTTT
-,TRBV7-3,TRBJ1-1,-,CASSPQAGVSSEAFF,TGTGCCAGCAGCCCCCAGGCAGGGGTAAGTTCTGAAGCTTTCTTT
TRBD2,TRBV7-3,TRBJ2-5,-,CASSLNPSGRETQYF,TGTGCCAGCAGCTTAAATCCTAGCGGGAGGGAGACCCAGTACTTC
TRBD2,TRBV24-1,TRBJ2-1,-,CATSDPGTSGHNEQFF,TGTGCCACCAGTGATCCCGGGACTAGCGGCCACAATGAGCAGTTCTTC
TRBD1,TRBV11-2,TRBJ2-1,once,CASSQGQGRSYNEQFF,TGTGCCAGCAGCCAGGGACAGGGACGCTCCTACAATGAGCAGTTCTTC
TRBD2,TRBV2,TRBJ2-1,-,CASLRTSVGNEQFF,TGTGCCAGCTTAAGGACTAGCGTTGGGAATGAGCAGTTCTTC
TRBD1,TRBV5-1,TRBJ2-5,-,CASSLEAGTGQETQYF,TGCGCCAGCAGCTTGGAGGCTGGGACAGGACAAGAGACCCAGTACTTC
-,TRBV29-1,TRBJ2-5,-,CSVDGVWQAAPGETQYF,TGCAGCGTTGACGGCGTATGGCAGGCCGCCCCAGGAGAGACCCAGTACTTC
-,TRBV11-2,TRBJ2-2,once,CASSLLATNTGELFF,TGTGCCAGCAGCCTGTTAGCCACGAACACCGGGGAGCTGTTTTTT
TRBD2,TRBV5-4,TRBJ2-1,-,CASSAKELAGLGEQFF,TGTGCCAGCAGCGCGAAGGAACTAGCGGGCTTAGGTGAGCAGTTCTTC
TRBD1,TRBV28,TRBJ1-5,few,CASSPRTGVNQPQHF,TGTGCCAGCAGTCCTCGGACAGGGGTTAATCAGCCCCAGCATTTT
-,TRBV15,TRBJ1-4,-,CATSRDPGRVNEKLFF,TGTGCCACCAGCAGAGACCCGGGGAGGGTTAATGAAAAACTGTTTTTT
-,TRBV7-2,TRBJ1-1,-,CASNSGEGLNTEAFF,TGTGCCAGCAACTCCGGGGAGGGTTTGAACACTGAAGCTTTCTTT
-,TRBV21-1,TRBJ2-7,-,CASLLPSDEQYF,TGTGCCAGCTTACTTCCCTCCGACGAGCAGTACTTC
-,TRBV12-3/TRBV12-4,TRBJ1-1,-,CASANFGTEAFF,TGTGCCAGTGCTAATTTCGGCACTGAAGCTTTCTTT
-,TRBV4-3,TRBJ2-4,-,CASSQEDSGLNIQYF,TGCGCCAGCAGCCAAGAAGATTCGGGACTTAACATTCAGTACTTC
TRBD2,TRBV7-6,TRBJ2-1,-,CASSSRLAGVRYNEQFF,TGTGCCAGCAGCTCACGACTAGCGGGAGTTCGCTACAATGAGCAGTTCTTC
-,TRBV10-3,TRBJ2-6,many,CAISDSSGANVLTF,TGTGCCATCAGTGACAGCTCTGGGGCCAACGTCCTGACTTTC
-,TRBV6-2/TRBV6-3,TRBJ2-7,-,CASSPRGEQYF,TGTGCCAGCAGCCCCCGGGGCGAGCAGTACTTC
-,TRBV6-2/TRBV6-3,TRBJ1-5,-,CASSYSSGAEGKQPQHF,TGTGCCAGCAGTTACTCGTCAGGGGCAGAAGGCAAACAGCCCCAGCATTTT
TRBD2,TRBV6-2/TRBV6-3,TRBJ2-7,-,CASSYSRLAEYEQYF,TGTGCCAGCAGTTACTCGAGGCTAGCGGAGTACGAGCAGTACTTC
TRBD1,TRBV2,TRBJ2-7,-,CASSWDSPYEQYF,TGTGCCAGCAGCTGGGACAGTCCCTACGAGCAGTACTTC
-,TRBV28,TRBJ2-7,-,CASSLSSAGATYEQYF,TGTGCCAGCAGTTTATCTTCCGCAGGGGCCACCTACGAGCAGTACTTC
-,TRBV27,TRBJ1-3,once,CASSWSGGNTIYF,TGTGCCAGCAGTTGGAGCGGTGGAAACACCATATATTTT
-,TRBV5-1,TRBJ1-2,once,CASSLSALYQGGYTF,TGCGCCAGCAGCTTGTCGGCCTTATACCAGGGGGGCTACACCTTC
TRBD2,TRBV2,TRBJ2-1,-,CASSEVAGAYNEQFF,TGTGCCAGCAGTGAAGTGGCGGGGGCCTACAATGAGCAGTTCTTC
TRBD1,TRBV6-5,TRBJ1-6,-,CASTGASSSPLHF,TGTGCCAGTACAGGGGCGAGTAGTTCACCCCTCCACTTT
TRBD1,TRBV19,TRBJ2-7,-,CASSKVGTGTLGGFYEQYF,TGTGCCAGTAGTAAGGTAGGGACAGGGACGCTCGGAGGGTTCTACGAGCAGTACTTC
-,TRBV29-1,TRBJ1-4,-,CSVLGKGGEKLFF,TGCAGCGTTTTGGGGAAGGGAGGAGAAAAACTGTTTTTT
TRBD2,TRBV2,TRBJ2-5,once,CASSQGTSGRGETQYF,TGTGCCAGCAGTCAGGGAACTAGCGGGAGGGGAGAGACCCAGTACTTC
TRBD2,TRBV7-3,TRBJ2-5,-,CASSLGLAEAQYF,TGTGCCAGCAGCTTAGGGCTAGCGGAGGCCCAGTACTTC
TRBD2,TRBV29-1,TRBJ2-1,once,CSVVAGAGSYNEQFF,TGCAGCGTTGTAGCGGGAGCGGGCTCCTACAATGAGCAGTTCTTC